A single sample is the source of the 26 T cell receptor beta chains below, sequenced in a study of shared clonotypes between healthy human individuals. The table came from immunoSEQ multiplex PCR; TCRdb's copy has only in-frame clones and leaves some out. Here the sample spans under 600,000 clones, 95% to 98% being singletons. Terminally differentiated effector memory CD45RA+ cells were left out of the naive CD8 fraction, which was CD45RO-negative and positively selected for CCR7. Sequenced: naive CD8+ T cells sorted from blood. The receptor set was obtained from a man between 25 and 39 years old in good health.

The chain links TRBV28 to TRBJ2-2; no reliable D call. The CDR3 spans 12 residues. The germline V and J ends were trimmed by 1 base and 6 bases, with 3 bases remaining between them. Germline CDR1 is MDHEN and CDR2 is SYDVKM. The CDR3 protein is CASSLYPGELFF. The DNA of the CDR3 is TGTGCCAGCAGTTTATATCCCGGGGAGCTGTTTTTT.

This clone was found once. The rearrangement links TRBV28 to TRBJ2-7; possible D gene TRBD2, 6 bases. The ends were cut back, 10 bases at V and 1 base at J, with 20 bases in the middle. CDR3 length: 15 residues. The germline V gene encodes CDR1 MDHEN and CDR2 SYDVKM. The CDR3 nucleotides are TGTGCCATCTCCTCGGGGCTAGCGTCTTCCTACGAGCAGTACTTC. Protein: CAISSGLASSYEQYF.

V gene TRBV5-4 combines with J gene TRBJ1-1; D gene uncertain. The CDR3 extends over 13 amino acids. V was trimmed by 1 base and J by 1 base, leaving 5 bases between them. Germline V CDR1 and CDR2: SGHNT, YYREEE (reference sequence). The CDR3 here is CASSLWENTEAFF. The CDR3 DNA is TGTGCCAGCAGCTTGTGGGAGAACACTGAAGCTTTCTTT.

The chain links TRBV27 to TRBJ1-2, with D possibly TRBD1 on 5 matching bases. The V end was cut by 5 bases, the J end by 3 bases, with 13 bases between. This CDR3 is 14 amino acids long. CDR1 and CDR2 from the germline V gene are MNHEY and SMNVEV (reference sequence). CDR3 amino acids: CASSPQGGYYGYTF. The CDR3 nucleotides are TGTGCCAGCAGTCCCCAGGGAGGCTACTATGGCTACACCTTC.

The chain couples TRBV28 to TRBJ2-7; weak D call: TRBD2 (6 bases). This CDR3 region has 17 residues. Trimming stripped 6 bases from V and 4 bases from J, with 25 bases between. The germline V gene encodes CDR1 MDHEN and CDR2 SYDVKM. The CDR3, as DNA: TGTGCCAGCAGAGGAGGGTCAGGGCAGGTCCGGATTTACGAGCAGTACTTC. It encodes CASRGGSGQVRIYEQYF.

This chain connects TRBV11-2 to TRBJ2-7; 15 positions match TRBD2. Germline CDR1 is SGHAT and CDR2 is FQNNGV. V lost 5 bases to trimming and J lost 0 bases; unmatched junction nucleotides: 8. This CDR3 is built from 18 residues. CDR3 region: CASSPGGTSGRFSYEQYF. Written as DNA, the CDR3 is TGTGCCAGCAGCCCGGGGGGGACTAGCGGGAGGTTCTCCTACGAGCAGTACTTC.

This chain links TRBV27 with TRBJ1-5; D is uncertain. This CDR3 has 14 residues. V lost 3 bases and J 3 bases, leaving 9 bases between the germline ends. Looked up from germline, CDR1 is MNHEY and CDR2 is SMNVEV (reference sequence). For the CDR3, the DNA is TGTGCCAGCAGTTTTATGGCGGACAATCAGCCCCAGCATTTT. As protein: CASSFMADNQPQHF.

The rearrangement joins TRBV15 to TRBJ1-1; 10 bases are shared with TRBD1. This CDR3 has 17 residues. The J segment lost 0 bases and the V segment lost 3 bases, leaving 7 bases of the junction unmatched. The germline CDR1 and CDR2 sequences are LNHNV and YYDKDF (reference sequence). The CDR3 bases are TGTGCCACCAGCAGTACCGGGACAGGGGTATTGAACACTGAAGCTTTCTTT. This gives the protein CATSSTGTGVLNTEAFF.

This clone was seen a single time. J is TRBJ2-5 and V is TRBV6-5; D may be TRBD1 (6 bases). The CDR3 spans 16 residues. Trimming took 2 bases from V and 2 from J, leaving 15 bases between them. The germline V gene encodes CDR1 MNHEY and CDR2 SVGAGI. CDR3 in amino acids: CASSYPRDNSQETQYF. Here the CDR3 DNA reads TGTGCCAGCAGTTACCCCCGGGACAACTCTCAAGAGACCCAGTACTTC.

This chain connects TRBV27 to TRBJ2-1; TRBD1 matches 10 bases. This CDR3 region has 16 residues. Looked up from germline, CDR1 is MNHEY and CDR2 is SMNVEV (reference sequence). Unmatched junction bases numbered 11, after V lost 6 bases and J lost 6 bases. The CDR3 region has the DNA TGTGCCAGCAGCCGAGACAGGGGGCTGAAAAGCAATGAGCAGTTCTTC. This codes for CASSRDRGLKSNEQFF.

The CDR3 bases are TGCAGCGTTCAGGACGGGAACACTGAAGCTTTCTTT. The encoded protein is CSVQDGNTEAFF. The chain recombines TRBV29-1 with TRBJ1-1, with no clear D. V lost 5 bases and J 1 base, leaving 8 bases between the germline ends. CDR1 is SQVTM, CDR2 ANQGSEA, per germline. There are 12 residues in the CDR3.

Regarding this clone: At one of its ends the junction is not consistent with the germline gene, which may arise from a read error. This chain connects TRBV5-1 to TRBJ2-1, with TRBD2 matching 13 bases. Per the germline V gene, CDR1 is SGHRS and CDR2 is YFSETQ. The CDR3 consists of 17 residues. The CDR3 nucleotides are TGCGCCAGCAGTTTGGGGACTAGCGGGGTCTCCTACAATGAGCAGTTCTTC. Translated, it gives CASSLGTSGVSYNEQFF.

V gene TRBV5-4 combines with J gene TRBJ2-1; TRBD1 might be the D (5 bases). The V end was cut by 0 bases, the J end by 3 bases, with 19 bases between. The CDR3 totals 18 residues. The germline V gene has CDR1 SGHNT and CDR2 YYREEE (reference sequence). The CDR3 bases are TGTGCCAGCAGCTTGGGGCAGGGAACGGGTGCCGGCTACAATGAGCAGTTCTTC. Translated: CASSLGQGTGAGYNEQFF.

V is TRBV28 and J is TRBJ2-3, with D perhaps matching TRBD1 (6 bases). The CDR3 loop spans 14 amino acids. The V gene's germline CDR1 is MDHEN and CDR2 SYDVKM. The V gene lost 3 bases and the J gene lost 0 bases, with 7 bases spanning the gap. In DNA, the CDR3 is TGTGCCAGCAGTTTGGACAGCAGCACAGATACGCAGTATTTT. Amino acids: CASSLDSSTDTQYF.

The rearrangement joins TRBV27 to TRBJ2-1; no reliable D call. The germline CDR1 and CDR2 sequences are MNHEY and SMNVEV (reference sequence). The CDR3 sequence is 13 residues long. V shed 5 bases and J shed 3 bases, with 8 bases lying between them. The CDR3 DNA reads TGTGCCAGCAGTCAGACTCTCTACAATGAGCAGTTCTTC. It translates to CASSQTLYNEQFF.

The gene calls are TRBV10-3 and TRBJ2-7; tentative D call: TRBD2 (6 bases). Trimming took 10 bases from V and 6 from J, leaving 19 bases between them. Looked up from germline, CDR1 is ENHRY and CDR2 is SYGVKD. The CDR3 totals 13 residues. As DNA, the CDR3 is TGTGCCACCAGAATCGGACTACTCCGCGAGCAGTACTTC. This sequence encodes CATRIGLLREQYF.

This chain uses TRBV4-1 with TRBJ1-1, with no clear D. Germline V lookup: CDR1 MGHRA, CDR2 YSYEKL. The V and J ends lost 6 bases and 2 bases respectively, with 25 bases between them. The CDR3 has 18 residues. Here the CDR3 DNA reads TGCGCCAGCAGACCCCTCGCCGCTGTAACCTTGGAAAACACTGAAGCTTTCTTT. Protein sequence: CASRPLAAVTLENTEAFF.

The J gene is TRBJ2-1, the V gene TRBV10-2; 11 nucleotides align to TRBD2. Trimming removed 9 bases from V and 4 bases from J; junction bases left unmatched: 5. This CDR3 is 14 amino acids long. Germline V gene lookup returns CDR1 WSHSY and CDR2 SAAADI. CDR3 loop: CASRGTSGYNEQFF. CDR3 in DNA: TGCGCCAGTCGTGGGACTAGCGGATACAATGAGCAGTTCTTC.

The rearrangement links TRBV5-4 to TRBJ2-1; a weak D match, TRBD2 (5 bases). The CDR3 has 18 residues. Trimming took 2 bases from V and 5 from J, leaving 23 bases between them. Germline CDR1 SGHNT, CDR2 YYREEE (reference sequence). CDR3: CASSLAGRLRREDNEQFF. The CDR3 coding sequence is TGTGCCAGCAGCTTAGCCGGCCGACTCCGACGGGAAGACAATGAGCAGTTCTTC.

This clone appeared once. J is TRBJ2-7 and V is TRBV7-8, with D possibly TRBD1 on 6 matching bases. The length of the CDR3 is 14 residues. Germline CDR1 reads SGHVS; CDR2 reads FQNEAQ. Trimming cost V 2 bases and J 0 bases, with 8 bases left between them. The CDR3 bases are TGTGCCAGCAGCTTAATGGACAGCTCCTACGAGCAGTACTTC. Translation: CASSLMDSSYEQYF.

This rearrangement joins TRBV19 to TRBJ2-7; D perhaps matches TRBD2 (6 bases). The CDR3 totals 15 residues. Germline values: CDR1 LNHDA, CDR2 SQIVND (reference sequence). Trimming removed 2 bases at V and 0 bases at J, with 11 bases between. The CDR3 spells CASSIFTGVSYEQYF. In nucleotides, the CDR3 is TGTGCCAGTAGTATATTTACGGGAGTCTCCTACGAGCAGTACTTC.

This rearrangement joins TRBV4-2 to TRBJ1-1; 10 bases match TRBD1. The CDR3 has 13 residues. CDR1 and CDR2 (germline): LGHNA, YNFKEQ. The V gene end was trimmed by 4 bases and the J gene end by 11 bases; junction bases not matched to a gene: 7. The CDR3 is CASSPFGTGAAFF. The CDR3 bases are TGTGCCAGCAGCCCTTTTGGGACAGGGGCCGCTTTCTTT.

The rearrangement links TRBV28 to TRBJ2-1, with D possibly matching TRBD1 (5 bases). The CDR3 totals 15 residues. Germline loops: CDR1 MDHEN, CDR2 SYDVKM. Deletions cut 4 bases from V and 9 bases from J, with 19 bases between. The chain's CDR3 is CASSSLTDLPLEQFF. The CDR3 nucleotides read TGTGCCAGCAGTTCCCTGACAGACTTGCCCCTTGAGCAGTTCTTC.

V and J are TRBV9 and TRBJ2-1; TRBD1 agrees at 10 bases. The CDR3 has 15 residues. J was trimmed by 6 bases and V by 4 bases; bases with no gene match: 7. Germline CDR1 and CDR2: SGDLS and YYNGEE. CDR3 nucleotides: TGTGCCAGCAGCCCAGTAGGACAGGGGGTCAATGAGCAGTTCTTC. Translation gives CASSPVGQGVNEQFF. Drawing the rest from reference TRBV9 and TRBJ2-1, the complete variable domain is DSGVTQTPKHLITATGQRVTLRCSPRSGDLSVYWYQQSLDQGLQFLIQYYNGEERAKGNILERFSAQQFPDLHSELNLSSLELGDSALYFCASSPVGQGVNEQFFGPGTRLTVL.

The J gene is TRBJ2-3, the V gene TRBV7-2; TRBD2 matches at 8 bases. The CDR3 has 15 amino acids. Germline-derived CDR1 and CDR2 are SGHTA and FQGNSA. With 3 bases clipped from V and 3 bases from J, the junction kept 5 bases outside the gene matches. This CDR3 reads CASSFAGGGTDTQYF. The CDR3 nucleotides are TGTGCCAGCAGCTTTGCGGGAGGTGGTACAGATACGCAGTATTTT.

The chain joins TRBV6-5 to TRBJ2-7; D is unclear. CDR1 and CDR2 from the germline V gene are MNHEY and SVGAGI. The V end was cut by 2 bases, the J end by 2 bases, with 10 bases between. The CDR3 is made up of 14 amino acids. The CDR3 reads CASSYRAETYEQYF. The CDR3 DNA is TGTGCCAGCAGTTACAGGGCAGAGACCTACGAGCAGTACTTC.